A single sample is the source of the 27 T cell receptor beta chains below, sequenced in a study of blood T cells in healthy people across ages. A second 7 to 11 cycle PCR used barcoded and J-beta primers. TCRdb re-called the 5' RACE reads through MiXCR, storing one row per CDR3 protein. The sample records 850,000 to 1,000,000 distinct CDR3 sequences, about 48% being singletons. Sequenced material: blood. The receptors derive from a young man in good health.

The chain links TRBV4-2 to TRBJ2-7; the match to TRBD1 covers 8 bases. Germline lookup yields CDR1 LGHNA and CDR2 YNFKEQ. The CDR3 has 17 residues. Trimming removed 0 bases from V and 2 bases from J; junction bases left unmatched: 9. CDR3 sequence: CASSQDSPGTGAYEQYF. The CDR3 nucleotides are TGTGCCAGCAGCCAAGATTCTCCCGGGACAGGCGCCTACGAGCAGTACTTC.

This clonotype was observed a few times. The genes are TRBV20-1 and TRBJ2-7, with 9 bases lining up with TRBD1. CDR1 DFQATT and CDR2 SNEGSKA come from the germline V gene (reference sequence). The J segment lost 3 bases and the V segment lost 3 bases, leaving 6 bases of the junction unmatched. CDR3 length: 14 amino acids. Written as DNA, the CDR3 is TGCAGTGCTAGGGGTGGACAGGGGAACTACGAGCAGTACTTC. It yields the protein CSARGGQGNYEQYF.

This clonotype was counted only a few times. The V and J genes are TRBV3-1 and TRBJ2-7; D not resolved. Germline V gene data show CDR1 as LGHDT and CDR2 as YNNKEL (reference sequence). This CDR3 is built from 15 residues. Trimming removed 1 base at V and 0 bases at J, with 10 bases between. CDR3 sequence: CASSQGTSYSYEQYF. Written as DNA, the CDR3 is TGTGCCAGCAGCCAAGGGACCTCTTACTCCTACGAGCAGTACTTC.

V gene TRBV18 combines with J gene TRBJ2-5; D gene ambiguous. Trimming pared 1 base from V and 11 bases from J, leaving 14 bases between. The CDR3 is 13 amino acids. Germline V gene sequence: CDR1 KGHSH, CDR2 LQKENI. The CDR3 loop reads CASSPRSPYAQYF. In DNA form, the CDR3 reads TGTGCCAGCTCACCACGGTCACCTTACGCGCAGTACTTC.

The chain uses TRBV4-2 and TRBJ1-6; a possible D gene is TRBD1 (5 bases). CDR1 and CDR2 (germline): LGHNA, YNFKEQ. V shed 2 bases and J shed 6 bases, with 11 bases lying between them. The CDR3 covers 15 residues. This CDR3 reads CASSQMTAFNSPLHF. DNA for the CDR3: TGTGCCAGCAGCCAAATGACAGCTTTTAATTCACCCCTCCACTTT.

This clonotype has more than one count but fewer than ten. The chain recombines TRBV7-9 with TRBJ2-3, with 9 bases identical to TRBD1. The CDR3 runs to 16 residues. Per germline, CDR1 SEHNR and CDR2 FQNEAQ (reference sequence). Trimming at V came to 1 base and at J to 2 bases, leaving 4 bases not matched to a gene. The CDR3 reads CASSLGDRVVTDTQYF. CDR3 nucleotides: TGTGCCAGCAGCTTAGGGGACAGGGTCGTCACAGATACGCAGTATTTT. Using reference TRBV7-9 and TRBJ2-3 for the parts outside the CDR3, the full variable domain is DTGVSQNPRHKITKRGQNVTFRCDPISEHNRLYWYRQTLGQGPEFLTYFQNEAQLEKSRLLSDRFSAERPKGSFSTLEIQRTEQGDSAMYLCASSLGDRVVTDTQYFGPGTRLTVL.

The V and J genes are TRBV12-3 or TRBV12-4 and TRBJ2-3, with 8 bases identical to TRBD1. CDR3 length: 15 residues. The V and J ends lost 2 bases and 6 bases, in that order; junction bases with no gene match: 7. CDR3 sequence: CASSLPMTGADTQYF. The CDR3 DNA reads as TGTGCCAGCAGTTTACCGATGACAGGGGCCGATACGCAGTATTTT.

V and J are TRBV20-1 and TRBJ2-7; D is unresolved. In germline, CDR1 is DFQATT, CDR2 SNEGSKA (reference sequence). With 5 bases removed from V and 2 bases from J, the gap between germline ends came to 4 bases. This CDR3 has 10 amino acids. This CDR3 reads CSAPTYEQYF. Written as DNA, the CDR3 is TGCAGTGCTCCGACCTACGAGCAGTACTTC.

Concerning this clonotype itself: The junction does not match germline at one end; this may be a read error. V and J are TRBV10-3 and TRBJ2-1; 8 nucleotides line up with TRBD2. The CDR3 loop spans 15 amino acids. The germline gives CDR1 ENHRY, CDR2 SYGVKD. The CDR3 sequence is CVISESGGSYNEQFF. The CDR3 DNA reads TGTGTCATCAGTGAGTCGGGAGGGTCCTACAATGAGCAGTTCTTC.

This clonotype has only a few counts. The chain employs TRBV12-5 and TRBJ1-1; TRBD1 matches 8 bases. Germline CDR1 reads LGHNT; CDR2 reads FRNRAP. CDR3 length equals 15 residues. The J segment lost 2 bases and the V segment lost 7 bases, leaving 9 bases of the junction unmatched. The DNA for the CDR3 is TGTGCTAGTGCACCACGGGGGACAGGAAACACTGAAGCTTTCTTT. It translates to CASAPRGTGNTEAFF.

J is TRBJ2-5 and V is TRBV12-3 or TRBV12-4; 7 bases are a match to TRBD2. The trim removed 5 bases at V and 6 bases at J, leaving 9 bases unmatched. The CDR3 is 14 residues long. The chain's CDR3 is CASSPIRLAQTQYF. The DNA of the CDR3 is TGTGCCAGCAGTCCAATCAGACTAGCCCAGACCCAGTACTTC.

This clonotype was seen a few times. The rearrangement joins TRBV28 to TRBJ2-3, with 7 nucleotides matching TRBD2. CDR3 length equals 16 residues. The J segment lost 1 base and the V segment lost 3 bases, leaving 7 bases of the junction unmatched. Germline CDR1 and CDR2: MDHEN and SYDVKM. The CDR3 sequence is CASSFTRAGGTDTQYF. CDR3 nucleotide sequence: TGTGCCAGCAGTTTCACCCGGGCGGGGGGCACAGATACGCAGTATTTT.

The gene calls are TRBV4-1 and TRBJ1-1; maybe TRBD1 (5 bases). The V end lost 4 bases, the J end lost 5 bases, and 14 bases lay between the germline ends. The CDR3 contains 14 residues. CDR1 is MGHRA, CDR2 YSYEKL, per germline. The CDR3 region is CASSLDSLVTEAFF. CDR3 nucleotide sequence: TGCGCCAGCAGCCTCGACAGTCTGGTAACTGAAGCTTTCTTT.

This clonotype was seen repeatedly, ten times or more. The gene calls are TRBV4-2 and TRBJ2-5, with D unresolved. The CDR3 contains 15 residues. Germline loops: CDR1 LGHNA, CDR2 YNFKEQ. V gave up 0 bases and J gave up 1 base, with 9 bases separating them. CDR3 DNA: TGTGCCAGCAGCCAAGAAGTCGGAGTCCAAGAGACCCAGTACTTC. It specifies CASSQEVGVQETQYF.

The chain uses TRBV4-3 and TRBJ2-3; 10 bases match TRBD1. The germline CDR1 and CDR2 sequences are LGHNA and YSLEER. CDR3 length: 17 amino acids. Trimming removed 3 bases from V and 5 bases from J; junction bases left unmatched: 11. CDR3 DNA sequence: TGCGCCAGCAGCCAGAACCCGGGACAGGGGCTTTTAGATACGCAGTATTTT. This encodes CASSQNPGQGLLDTQYF.

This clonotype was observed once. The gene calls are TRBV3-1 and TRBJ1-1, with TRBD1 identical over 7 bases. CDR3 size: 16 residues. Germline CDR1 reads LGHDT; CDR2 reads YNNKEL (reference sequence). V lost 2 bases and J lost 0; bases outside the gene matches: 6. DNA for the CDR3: TGTGCCAGCAGCCAATTCGCCGGGACAGTGAACACTGAAGCTTTCTTT. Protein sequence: CASSQFAGTVNTEAFF.

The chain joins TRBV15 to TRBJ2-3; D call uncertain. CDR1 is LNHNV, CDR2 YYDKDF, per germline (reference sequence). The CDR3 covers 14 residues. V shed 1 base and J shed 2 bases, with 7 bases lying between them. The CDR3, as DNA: TGTGCCACCAGCAGAGTTTACGACACAGATACGCAGTATTTT. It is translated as CATSRVYDTDTQYF.

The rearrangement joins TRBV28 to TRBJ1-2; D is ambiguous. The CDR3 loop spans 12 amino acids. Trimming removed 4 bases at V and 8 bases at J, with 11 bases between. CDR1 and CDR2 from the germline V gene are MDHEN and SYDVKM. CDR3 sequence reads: CASSSSGRGYTF. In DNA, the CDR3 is TGTGCCAGCAGTTCCTCCGGTCGGGGCTACACCTTC.

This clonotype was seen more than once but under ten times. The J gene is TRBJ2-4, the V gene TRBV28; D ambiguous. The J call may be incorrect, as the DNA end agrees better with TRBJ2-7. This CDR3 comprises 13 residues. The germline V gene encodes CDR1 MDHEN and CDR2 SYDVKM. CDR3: CASSASNNYEQYF. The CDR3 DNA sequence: TGTGCCAGCAGTGCCTCAAATAACTACGAGCAGTACTTC.

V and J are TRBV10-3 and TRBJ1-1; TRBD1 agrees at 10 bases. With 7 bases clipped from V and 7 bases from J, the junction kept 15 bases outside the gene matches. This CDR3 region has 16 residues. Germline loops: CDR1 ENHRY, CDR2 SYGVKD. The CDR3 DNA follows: TGTGCCATCAAGGGAGGGGCCCGGGACAGGGGAAATGAAGCTTTCTTT. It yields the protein CAIKGGARDRGNEAFF.

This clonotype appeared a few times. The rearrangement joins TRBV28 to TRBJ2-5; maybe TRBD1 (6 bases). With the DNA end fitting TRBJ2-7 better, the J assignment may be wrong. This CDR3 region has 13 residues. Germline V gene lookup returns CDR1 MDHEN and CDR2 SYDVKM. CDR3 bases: TGTGCCAGCAACTTCCGAGGGGGTTACGAGCAGTACTTC. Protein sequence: CASNFRGGYEQYF.

The CDR3 spells CASSARGVKNSGANVLTF. As DNA, the CDR3 is TGTGCCAGCAGTGCTCGGGGTGTGAAGAACTCTGGGGCCAACGTCCTGACTTTC. V is TRBV27 and J is TRBJ2-6, with D perhaps matching TRBD2 (5 bases). The CDR3 runs 18 residues. The germline gives CDR1 MNHEY, CDR2 SMNVEV (reference sequence). Trimming shortened V by 5 bases and J by 0 bases, and 17 bases separated the two germline ends.

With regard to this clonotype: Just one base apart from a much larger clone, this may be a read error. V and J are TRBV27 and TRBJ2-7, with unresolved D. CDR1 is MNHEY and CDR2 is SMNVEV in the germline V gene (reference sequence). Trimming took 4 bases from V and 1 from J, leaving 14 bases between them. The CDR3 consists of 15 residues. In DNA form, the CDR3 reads TGTGCCAGCAGTTCGGCAGAGATAGGGTCCTACGAGCAGTACTTC. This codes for CASSSAEIGSYEQYF.

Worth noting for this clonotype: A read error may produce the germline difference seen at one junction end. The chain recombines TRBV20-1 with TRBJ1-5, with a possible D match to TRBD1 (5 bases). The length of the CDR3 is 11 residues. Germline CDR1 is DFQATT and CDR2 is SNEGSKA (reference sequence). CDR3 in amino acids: CSARGHQLQHF. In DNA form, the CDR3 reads TGCAGTGCTAGGGGGCACCAGCTCCAGCATTTT.

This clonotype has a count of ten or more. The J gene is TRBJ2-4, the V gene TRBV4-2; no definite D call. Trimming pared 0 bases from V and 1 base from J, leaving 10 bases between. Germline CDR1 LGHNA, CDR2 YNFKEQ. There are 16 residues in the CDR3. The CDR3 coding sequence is TGTGCCAGCAGCCAAGATACAGATGCGGCCAAAAACATTCAGTACTTC. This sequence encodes CASSQDTDAAKNIQYF.

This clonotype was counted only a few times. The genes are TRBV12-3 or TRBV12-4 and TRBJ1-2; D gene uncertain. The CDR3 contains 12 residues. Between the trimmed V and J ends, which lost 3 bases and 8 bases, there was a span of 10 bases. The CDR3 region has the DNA TGTGCCAGCAGTTTCTTGGGCGGCGGCTACACCTTC. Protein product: CASSFLGGGYTF.

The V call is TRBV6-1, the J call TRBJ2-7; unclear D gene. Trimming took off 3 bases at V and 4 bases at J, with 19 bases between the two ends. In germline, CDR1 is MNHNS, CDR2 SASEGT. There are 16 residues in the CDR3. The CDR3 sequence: CASSERRVGISYEQYF. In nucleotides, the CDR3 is TGTGCCAGCAGTGAGCGAAGGGTAGGAATTTCGTACGAGCAGTACTTC.